This TCR beta chain was sequenced in a study of blood T cell repertoires in COVID-19 (dated by TCRdb to the early 2020s). Some background on the complete study: Samples from collaborators originated in the United States, Italy and Spain and spanned both the acute and convalescent phases of COVID-19. Nearly every sample came with metadata listing a de-identified subject ID, COVID-19 status, age in years and sex. The samples were drawn from the first 160 participants of the ongoing ImmuneRACE study and from 950 to 1,500 subjects provided by 6 global collaborators. The material from the prospective study consisted of cDNA or gDNA derived from T cells, B-cell-depleted T cells, or PBMCs. Subjects who had been exposed to COVID-19, were actively infected with it, or had recovered from it provided the deeply sampled blood TCRbeta repertoires that made up the dataset. A freely available public database, intended as a resource for researchers studying the immune response to SARS-CoV-2, is where the repertoires were released. Where available, HLA class I and class II types were taken from metadata supplied by the sample provider and were not determined by assay-based typing. Overall results and qualifications from the work: Clinical and demographic metadata were provided uncurated, with the amount varying by source and participant.

At one collaborating source in Seattle, patients were enrolled during active infection and were followed longitudinally through the course of disease. The collaborating institutions used their own protocols to collect whole blood in K2EDTA tubes. Collaborator samples were shipped for TCRbeta analysis as frozen whole blood, isolated PBMCs, or DNA extracted from either sample type. The immunoSEQ Assay, a bias-controlled multiplex PCR, was used to amplify TCRbeta CDR3 regions from genomic DNA. As for how the authors treated the data: The number of nucleated cells in each sample was estimated from the amplification of reference gene primers within the assay. Sequence reads were collapsed and filtered to measure the absolute abundance of every unique TCRbeta CDR3 rearrangement. Productive Simpson clonality was computed per sample as the square root of Simpson's diversity index over productive rearrangements. TCRdb mirrors the immuneACCESS table, restricted to in-frame sequences. Some clones are absent from its copies; in checked studies, under half trace to an unresolved V gene, and the reason for the others is unknown. The V and J calls and clone size were taken over from that table, and D and trimming were inferred from the DNA. This sample comprises around 160,000 clones, 80% to 90% of them detected only once. The ten most abundant clones make up around an eighth of the sample.

Concerning this clone: Its antigen remains unidentified. Nothing much larger sits one base from this clone, and base qualities are not available.

The germline V gene encodes CDR1 SGHTA and CDR2 FQGNSA. Trimming removed 2 bases from V and 2 bases from J; the gene matches leave 6 bases unexplained. The CDR3 contains 16 residues, cysteine and phenylalanine counted. The kept DNA is CDR3 alone, 48 bases in frame from the first base. The receptor was derived from a man between 18 and 35 years old with COVID-19, enrolled during active disease. Sequenced: peripheral blood. The V gene is TRBV7-2 and the J gene is TRBJ2-7, with TRBD2 identical over 10 junction bases. The CDR3 loop reads CASSLPRGLATYEQYF. The DNA sequence reads TGTGCCAGCAGCTTACCCAGGGGACTAGCGACCTACGAGCAGTACTTC.